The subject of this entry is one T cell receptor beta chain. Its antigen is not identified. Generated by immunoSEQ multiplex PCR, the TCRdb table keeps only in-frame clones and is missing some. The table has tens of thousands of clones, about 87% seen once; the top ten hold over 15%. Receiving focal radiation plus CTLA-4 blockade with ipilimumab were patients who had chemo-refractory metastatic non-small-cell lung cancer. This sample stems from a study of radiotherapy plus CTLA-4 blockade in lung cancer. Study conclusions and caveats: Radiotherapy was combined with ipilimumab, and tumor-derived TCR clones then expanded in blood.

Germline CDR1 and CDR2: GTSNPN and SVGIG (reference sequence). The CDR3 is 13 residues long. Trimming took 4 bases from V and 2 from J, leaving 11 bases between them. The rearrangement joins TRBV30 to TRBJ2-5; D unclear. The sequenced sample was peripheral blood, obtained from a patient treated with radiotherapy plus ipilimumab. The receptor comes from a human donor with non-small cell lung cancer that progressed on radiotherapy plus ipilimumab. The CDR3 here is CAWTRWAQETQYF. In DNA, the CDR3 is TGTGCCTGGACCCGTTGGGCGCAAGAGACCCAGTACTTC.